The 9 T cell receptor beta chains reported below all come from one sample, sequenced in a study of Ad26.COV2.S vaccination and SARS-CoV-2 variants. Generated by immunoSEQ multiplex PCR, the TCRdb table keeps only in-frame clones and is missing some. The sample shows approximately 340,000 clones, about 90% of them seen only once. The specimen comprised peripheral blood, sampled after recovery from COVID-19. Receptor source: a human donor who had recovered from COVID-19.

The CDR3 nucleotides are TGTGCCAGCAGCGCTGGGACTCACAATGAGCAGTTCTTC. It translates to CASSAGTHNEQFF. The V and J genes are TRBV9 and TRBJ2-1, with D tentatively TRBD2 (6 bases). Germline V lookup: CDR1 SGDLS, CDR2 YYNGEE. V gave up 3 bases and J gave up 5 bases, with 9 bases separating them. This CDR3 spans 13 amino acids.

CDR3 bases: TGTGCCAGCAGCCAAGAGATAAACAGGGACGAGCAGTACTTC. This sequence encodes CASSQEINRDEQYF. The rearrangement joins TRBV14 to TRBJ2-7; a weak D match, TRBD1 (6 bases). The germline gives CDR1 SGHDN, CDR2 FVKESK. The CDR3 contains 14 residues. Trimming removed 0 bases from V and 5 bases from J, with 11 bases in between.

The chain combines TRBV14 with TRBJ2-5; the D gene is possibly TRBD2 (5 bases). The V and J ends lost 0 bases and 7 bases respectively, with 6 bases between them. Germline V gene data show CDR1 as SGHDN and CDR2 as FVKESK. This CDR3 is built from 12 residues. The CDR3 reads CASSQDGRTQYF. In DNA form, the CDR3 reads TGTGCCAGCAGCCAAGATGGGAGGACCCAGTACTTC.

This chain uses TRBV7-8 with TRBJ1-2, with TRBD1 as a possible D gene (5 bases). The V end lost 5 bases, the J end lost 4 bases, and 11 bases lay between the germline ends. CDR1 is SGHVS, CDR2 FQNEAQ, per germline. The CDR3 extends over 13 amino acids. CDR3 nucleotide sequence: TGTGCCAGCAGCCGCGACAGTGGCTATGGCTACACCTTC. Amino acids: CASSRDSGYGYTF.

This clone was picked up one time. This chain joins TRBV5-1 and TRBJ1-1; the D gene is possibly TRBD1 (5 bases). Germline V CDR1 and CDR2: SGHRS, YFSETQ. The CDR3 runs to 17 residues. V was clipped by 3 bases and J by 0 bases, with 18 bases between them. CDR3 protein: CASSSQPDSSLNTEAFF. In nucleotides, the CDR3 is TGCGCCAGCAGCTCCCAACCCGACAGCTCTTTGAACACTGAAGCTTTCTTT. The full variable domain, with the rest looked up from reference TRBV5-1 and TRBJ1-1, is KAGVTQTPRYLIKTRGQQVTLSCSPISGHRSVSWYQQTPGQGLQFLFEYFSETQRNKGNFPGRFSGRQFSNSRSEMNVSTLELGDSALYLCASSSQPDSSLNTEAFFGQGTRLTVV.

The CDR3 loop reads CASSGGGANQPQHF. The CDR3 bases are TGTGCCAGCAGCGGTGGGGGGGCCAATCAGCCCCAGCATTTT. This chain connects TRBV7-9 to TRBJ1-5; D possibly corresponds to TRBD1 (6 bases). This CDR3 is built from 14 residues. Trimming removed 5 bases at V and 3 bases at J, with 11 bases between. Germline loops: CDR1 SEHNR, CDR2 FQNEAQ (reference sequence).

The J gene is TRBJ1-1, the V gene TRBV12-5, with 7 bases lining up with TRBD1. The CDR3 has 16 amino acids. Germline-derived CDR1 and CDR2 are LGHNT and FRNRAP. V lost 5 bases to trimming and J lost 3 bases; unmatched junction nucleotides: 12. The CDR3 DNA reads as TGTGCTAGTGGTCTGAACCCCGGGACAGCATACACTGAAGCTTTCTTT. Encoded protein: CASGLNPGTAYTEAFF.

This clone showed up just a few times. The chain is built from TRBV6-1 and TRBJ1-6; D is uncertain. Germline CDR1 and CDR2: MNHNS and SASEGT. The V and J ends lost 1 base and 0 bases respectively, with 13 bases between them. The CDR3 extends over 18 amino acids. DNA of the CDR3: TGTGCCAGCAGTGAAGATTGGACCTCGAGCTCCTATAATTCACCCCTCCACTTT. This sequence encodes CASSEDWTSSSYNSPLHF.

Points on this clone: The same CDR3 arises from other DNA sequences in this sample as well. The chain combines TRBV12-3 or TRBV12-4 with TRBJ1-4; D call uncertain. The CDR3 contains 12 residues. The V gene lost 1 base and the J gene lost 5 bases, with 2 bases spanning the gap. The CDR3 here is CASSLGNEKLFF. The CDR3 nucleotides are TGTGCCAGCAGTTTAGGGAATGAAAAACTGTTTTTT.